Following are 8 T cell receptor beta chains from one sample sequenced in a study of naive and memory T cell subsets. Whole blood, 2.5 to 3 ml, came from adult healthy volunteers. Blood and skin TCR RNA was reverse transcribed with alpha and beta constant primers. TCRdb recomputed calls from the 5' RACE reads with MiXCR, one row per CDR3 protein. The table has more than 20,000 distinct CDR3 sequences, around 21% seen once. These receptors all stem from a female donor in good health.

This clonotype was seen a few times. The V gene is TRBV6-5, the J gene TRBJ2-5; the match to TRBD2 covers 8 bases. V lost 2 bases, J lost 1 base, and 15 bases stayed unmatched. CDR1 MNHEY and CDR2 SVGAGI come from the germline V gene. The CDR3 spans 19 residues. The CDR3 bases are TGTGCCAGCAGTTACGGTTTTCCCGGACTAGCCAACTTCCAAGAGACCCAGTACTTC. Encoded protein: CASSYGFPGLANFQETQYF.

This clonotype has ten or more counts. CDR3 residues: CASSSLRVHVSGNTIYF. The CDR3 nucleotides are TGTGCCAGCAGCTCCCTGAGGGTGCACGTCTCTGGAAACACCATATATTTT. The J gene is TRBJ1-3, the V gene TRBV11-2; D remains ambiguous. The V end was cut by 4 bases, the J end by 0 bases, with 16 bases between. Germline V gene lookup returns CDR1 SGHAT and CDR2 FQNNGV. The CDR3 length is 17 residues.

This clonotype was observed once. V gene TRBV11-2 combines with J gene TRBJ2-7, with D hard to call. The V end was cut by 3 bases, the J end by 4 bases, with 16 bases between. The CDR3 spans 15 residues. The germline CDR1 and CDR2 sequences are SGHAT and FQNNGV. In DNA form, the CDR3 reads TGTGCCAGCAGCTTCCCGCCAGCTGCTGGGTACGAGCAGTACTTC. Protein: CASSFPPAAGYEQYF.

This sequence joins TRBV7-9 and TRBJ2-1; TRBD2 agrees at 13 bases. V trimming: 5 bases; J trimming: 9 bases; junction bases outside the gene matches: 7. The CDR3 extends over 15 amino acids. Germline CDR1 is SEHNR and CDR2 is FQNEAQ (reference sequence). CDR3 coding DNA: TGTGCCAGCAGCCCGAGGACTAGCGGGGGCGGTGAGCAGTTCTTC. It specifies CASSPRTSGGGEQFF.

This chain joins TRBV7-2 and TRBJ1-1; D not certain. Deletions cut 4 bases from V and 5 bases from J, with 8 bases between. This CDR3 has 12 amino acids. Germline loops: CDR1 SGHTA, CDR2 FQGNSA. The CDR3 region is CASSYGMTEAFF. The CDR3 nucleotides read TGTGCCAGCAGCTATGGGATGACTGAAGCTTTCTTT. Using reference TRBV7-2 and TRBJ1-1 for the parts outside the CDR3, the full variable domain is GAGVSQSPSNKVTEKGKDVELRCDPISGHTALYWYRQSLGQGLEFLIYFQGNSAPDKSGLPSDRFSAERTGGSVSTLTIQRTQQEDSAVYLCASSYGMTEAFFGQGTRLTVV.

This chain uses TRBV6-6 with TRBJ1-4; a possible D gene is TRBD1 (5 bases). From germline, CDR1 is MNHNY and CDR2 SVGAGI (reference sequence). The CDR3 has 12 residues. Trimming removed 6 bases at V and 13 bases at J, with 15 bases between. The CDR3 reads CASSHQPGTLFF. The CDR3 DNA sequence: TGTGCCAGCAGCCATCAACCAGGGACACTGTTTTTT.

This clonotype was seen more than once but under ten times. V usage is TRBV6-5 and J usage is TRBJ1-6, with 7 bases that match TRBD1. This CDR3 has 13 amino acids. Trimming cost V 6 bases and J 8 bases; bases outside gene matches: 4. Germline V gives CDR1 MNHEY, CDR2 SVGAGI. The CDR3 loop reads CASRRQGDSPLHF. In DNA, the CDR3 is TGTGCCAGCAGACGACAGGGTGATTCACCCCTCCACTTT.

The sample holds many counts of this clonotype. The genes are TRBV20-1 and TRBJ1-1; D may be TRBD1 (5 bases). Germline values: CDR1 DFQATT, CDR2 SNEGSKA (reference sequence). The CDR3 contains 13 residues. V lost 6 bases and J lost 1, with 12 bases in between. The CDR3 DNA is TGCAGTGCAACGCCCAGGGCGAACACTGAAGCTTTCTTT. Protein product: CSATPRANTEAFF.